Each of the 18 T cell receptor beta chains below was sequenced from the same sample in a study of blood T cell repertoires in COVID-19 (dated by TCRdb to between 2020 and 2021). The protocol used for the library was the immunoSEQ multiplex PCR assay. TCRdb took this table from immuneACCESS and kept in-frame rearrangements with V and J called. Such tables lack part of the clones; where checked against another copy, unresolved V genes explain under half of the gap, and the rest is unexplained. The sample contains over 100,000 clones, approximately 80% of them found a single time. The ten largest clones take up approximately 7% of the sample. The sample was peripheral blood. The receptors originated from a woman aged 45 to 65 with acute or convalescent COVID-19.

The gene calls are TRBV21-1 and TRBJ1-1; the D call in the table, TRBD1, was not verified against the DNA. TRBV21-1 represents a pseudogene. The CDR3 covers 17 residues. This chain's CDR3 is CASSKAEGGGTNTEAFF. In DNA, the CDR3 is TGTGCCAGCAGCAAAGCGGAAGGGGGCGGTACGAACACTGAAGCTTTCTTT.

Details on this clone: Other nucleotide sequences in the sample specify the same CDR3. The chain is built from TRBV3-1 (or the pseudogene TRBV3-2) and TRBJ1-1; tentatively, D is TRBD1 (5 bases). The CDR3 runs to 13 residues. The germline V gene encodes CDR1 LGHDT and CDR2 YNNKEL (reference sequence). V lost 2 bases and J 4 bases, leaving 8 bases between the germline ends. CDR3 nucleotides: TGTGCCAGCAGCCAAAGGGGAAGCACTGAAGCTTTCTTT. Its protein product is CASSQRGSTEAFF.

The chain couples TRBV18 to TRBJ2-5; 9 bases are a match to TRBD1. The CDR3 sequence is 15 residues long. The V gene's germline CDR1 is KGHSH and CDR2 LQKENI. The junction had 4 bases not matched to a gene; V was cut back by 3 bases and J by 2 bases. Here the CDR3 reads CASSPGTGIQETQYF. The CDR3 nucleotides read TGTGCCAGCTCACCCGGGACAGGGATTCAAGAGACCCAGTACTTC. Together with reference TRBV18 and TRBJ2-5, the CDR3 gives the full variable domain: NAGVMQNPRHLVRRRGQEARLRCSPMKGHSHVYWYRQLPEEGLKFMVYLQKENIIDESGMPKERFSAEFPKEGPSILRIQQVVRGDSAAYFCASSPGTGIQETQYFGPGTRLLVL.

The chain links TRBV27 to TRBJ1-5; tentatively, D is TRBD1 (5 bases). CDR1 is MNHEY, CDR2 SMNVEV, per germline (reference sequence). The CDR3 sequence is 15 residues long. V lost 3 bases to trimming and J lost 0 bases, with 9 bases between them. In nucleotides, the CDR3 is TGTGCCAGCAGTTTCCAGGGTTATAGCAATCAGCCCCAGCATTTT. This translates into CASSFQGYSNQPQHF.

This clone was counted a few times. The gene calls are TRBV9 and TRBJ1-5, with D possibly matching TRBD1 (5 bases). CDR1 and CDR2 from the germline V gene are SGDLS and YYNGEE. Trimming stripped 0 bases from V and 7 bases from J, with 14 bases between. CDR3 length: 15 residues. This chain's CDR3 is CASSVGGVEGQPQHF. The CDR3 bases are TGTGCCAGCAGCGTAGGAGGGGTGGAGGGCCAGCCCCAGCATTTT.

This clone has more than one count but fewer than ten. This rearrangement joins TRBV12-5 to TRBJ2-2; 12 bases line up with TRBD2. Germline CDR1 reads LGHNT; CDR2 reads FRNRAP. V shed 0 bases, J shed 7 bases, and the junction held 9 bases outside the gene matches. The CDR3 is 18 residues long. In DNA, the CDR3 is TGTGCTAGTGGTTTGGTAGGGACTAGCGGGCAGACGTACGGGGAGCTGTTTTTT. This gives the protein CASGLVGTSGQTYGELFF.

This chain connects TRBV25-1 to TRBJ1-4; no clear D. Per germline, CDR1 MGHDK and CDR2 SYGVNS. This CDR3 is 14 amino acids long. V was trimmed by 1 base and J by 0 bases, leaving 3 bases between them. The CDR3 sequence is CASSESSTNEKLFF. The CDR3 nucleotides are TGTGCCAGCAGTGAATCGTCAACTAATGAAAAACTGTTTTTT.

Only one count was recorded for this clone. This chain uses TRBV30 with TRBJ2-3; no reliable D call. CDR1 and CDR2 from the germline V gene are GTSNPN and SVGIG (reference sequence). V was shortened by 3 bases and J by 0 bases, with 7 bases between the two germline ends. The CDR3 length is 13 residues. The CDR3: CAWRTASTDTQYF. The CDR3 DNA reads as TGTGCCTGGAGAACAGCCAGCACAGATACGCAGTATTTT.

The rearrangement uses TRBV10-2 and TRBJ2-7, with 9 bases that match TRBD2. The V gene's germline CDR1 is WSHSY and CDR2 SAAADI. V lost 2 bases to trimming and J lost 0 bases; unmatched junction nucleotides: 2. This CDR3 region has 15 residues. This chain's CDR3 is CASSEVAGVSYEQYF. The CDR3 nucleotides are TGCGCCAGCAGTGAGGTAGCGGGGGTCTCCTACGAGCAGTACTTC.

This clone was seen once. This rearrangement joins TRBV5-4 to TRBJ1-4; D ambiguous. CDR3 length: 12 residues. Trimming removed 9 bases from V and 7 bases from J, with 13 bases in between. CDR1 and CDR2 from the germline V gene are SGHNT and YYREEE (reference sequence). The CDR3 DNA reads TGTGCCACCAAGACTGAGGGTGAAAAACTGTTTTTT. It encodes CATKTEGEKLFF.

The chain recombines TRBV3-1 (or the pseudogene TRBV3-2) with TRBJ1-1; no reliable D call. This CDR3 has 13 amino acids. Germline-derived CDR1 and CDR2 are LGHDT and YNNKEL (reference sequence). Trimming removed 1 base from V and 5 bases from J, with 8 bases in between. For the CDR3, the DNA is TGTGCCAGCAGCCAAGGAGGGCGGACTGAAGCTTTCTTT. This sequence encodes CASSQGGRTEAFF.

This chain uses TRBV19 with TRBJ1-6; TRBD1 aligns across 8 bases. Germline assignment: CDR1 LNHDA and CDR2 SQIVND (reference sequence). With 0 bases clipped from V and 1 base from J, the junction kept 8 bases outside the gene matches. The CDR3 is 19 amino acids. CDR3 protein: CASSIDWTGRPSYNSPLHF. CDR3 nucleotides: TGTGCCAGTAGTATAGATTGGACAGGGCGGCCTTCCTATAATTCACCCCTCCACTTT.

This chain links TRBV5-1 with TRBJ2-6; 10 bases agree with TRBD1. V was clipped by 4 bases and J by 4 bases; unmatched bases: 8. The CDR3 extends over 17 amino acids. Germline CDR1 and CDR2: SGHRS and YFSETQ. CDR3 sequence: CASSLRQGATGANVLTF. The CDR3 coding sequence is TGCGCCAGCAGCCTACGACAGGGGGCGACAGGGGCCAACGTCCTGACTTTC. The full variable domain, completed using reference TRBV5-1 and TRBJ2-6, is KAGVTQTPRYLIKTRGQQVTLSCSPISGHRSVSWYQQTPGQGLQFLFEYFSETQRNKGNFPGRFSGRQFSNSRSEMNVSTLELGDSALYLCASSLRQGATGANVLTFGAGSRLTVL.

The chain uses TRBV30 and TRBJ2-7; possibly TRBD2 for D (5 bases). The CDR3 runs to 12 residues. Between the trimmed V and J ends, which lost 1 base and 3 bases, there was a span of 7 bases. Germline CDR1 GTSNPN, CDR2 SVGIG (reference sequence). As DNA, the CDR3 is TGTGCCTGGAGTGGAGGGAGCTACGAGCAGTACTTC. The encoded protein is CAWSGGSYEQYF.

The CDR3 reads CASRDLDRPAQSNYGYTF. For the CDR3, the DNA is TGTGCCAGTAGGGACTTGGACAGGCCTGCCCAGTCTAACTATGGCTACACCTTC. The chain is built from TRBV19 and TRBJ1-2; 7 bases fit TRBD1. J gave up 0 bases and V 6 bases, and 16 bases lay outside the gene matches. The CDR3 runs 18 residues. Germline V CDR1 and CDR2: LNHDA, SQIVND (reference sequence).

As DNA, the CDR3 is TGTGCCACCAGTGATTTGCACCGTGACAGGGCTGAACCCCCCGCCGGGGCCAACGTCCTGACTTTC. Translation gives CATSDLHRDRAEPPAGANVLTF. V gene TRBV24-1 combines with J gene TRBJ2-6, with 7 bases lining up with TRBD1. CDR3 length: 22 residues. Germline V gene lookup returns CDR1 KGHDR and CDR2 SFDVKD. The ends lost 0 bases at V and 4 bases at J; junction bases unmatched: 20.

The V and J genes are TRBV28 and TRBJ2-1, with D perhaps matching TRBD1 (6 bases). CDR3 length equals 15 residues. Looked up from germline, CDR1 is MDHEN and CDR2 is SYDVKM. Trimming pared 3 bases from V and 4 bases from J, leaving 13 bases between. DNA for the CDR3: TGTGCCAGCAGTTTTCTCCAGGGACAATACAATGAGCAGTTCTTC. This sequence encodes CASSFLQGQYNEQFF.

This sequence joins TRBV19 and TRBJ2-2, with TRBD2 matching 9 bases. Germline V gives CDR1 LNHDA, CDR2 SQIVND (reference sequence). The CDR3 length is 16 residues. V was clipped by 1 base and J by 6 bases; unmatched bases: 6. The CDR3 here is CASSIVGASGAGELFF. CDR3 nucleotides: TGTGCCAGTAGTATAGTCGGAGCTAGCGGGGCCGGGGAGCTGTTTTTT.